Each of the 10 T cell receptor beta chains below was sequenced from the same sample in a study of vaccination and CD4 T cells after COVID-19. Time point specified: late sampling 161 to 241 days after vaccination in three convalescent patients. Treatment noted: roughly 10-day PBMC culture with coronavirus spike peptide pools or control peptides (ViraFEST assay). With the Oncomine TCR Beta short-read assay, DNA from cultured CD4+ T cells was sequenced. TCRdb reanalysed the PCR reads using MiXCR and keeps one entry per CDR3 protein. The data contain about 18,000 distinct CDR3 sequences, just over 50% of them seen just once; the ten biggest clones take up 20% to 25%. No cognate antigen is known for these TCRs. Sequenced here: CD4+ T cells from blood, cultured in vitro, sampled about 7 months after SARS-CoV-2 vaccination. Source of these receptors: a human donor who had recovered from COVID-19.

This clonotype was counted a single time. The CDR3 sequence: CSASPRSRLANYNEQFF. The CDR3 nucleotides read TGCAGTGCTAGCCCTAGATCGAGACTAGCGAACTACAATGAGCAGTTCTTC. The rearrangement uses TRBV20-1 and TRBJ2-1; TRBD2 matches at 8 bases. Germline V gives CDR1 DFQATT, CDR2 SNEGSKA (reference sequence). V trimming: 3 bases; J trimming: 3 bases; junction bases outside the gene matches: 13. The CDR3 length is 17 residues.

This sequence joins TRBV20-1 and TRBJ2-7; D is perhaps TRBD1 (6 bases). V was trimmed by 4 bases and J by 4 bases, leaving 14 bases between them. Per the germline V gene, CDR1 is DFQATT and CDR2 is SNEGSKA (reference sequence). CDR3 size: 13 residues. The CDR3 is CSATPGQSYEQYF. CDR3 coding DNA: TGCAGTGCTACTCCGGGACAATCGTACGAGCAGTACTTC.

This chain joins TRBV11-2 and TRBJ2-1; D may be TRBD2 (5 bases). The CDR3 consists of 16 residues. Germline-derived CDR1 and CDR2 are SGHAT and FQNNGV. V lost 5 bases, J lost 4 bases, and 18 bases lay in between. Here the CDR3 reads CASSVTRVSGYNEQFF. The CDR3 DNA is TGTGCCAGCAGCGTTACTAGGGTGTCCGGGTACAATGAGCAGTTCTTC.

The chain links TRBV15 to TRBJ1-2; no clear D gene. Trimming removed 0 bases at V and 5 bases at J, with 13 bases between. This CDR3 spans 15 amino acids. CDR1 and CDR2 (germline): LNHNV, YYDKDF (reference sequence). In DNA form, the CDR3 reads TGTGCCACCAGCAGAGATAATCAAGGGTTTTATGGCTACACCTTC. Its translation is CATSRDNQGFYGYTF. The full variable domain, with the rest looked up from reference TRBV15 and TRBJ1-2, is DAMVIQNPRYQVTQFGKPVTLSCSQTLNHNVMYWYQQKSSQAPKLLFHYYDKDFNNEADTPDNFQSRRPNTSFCFLDIRSPGLGDTAMYLCATSRDNQGFYGYTFGSGTRLTVV.

This rearrangement joins TRBV20-1 to TRBJ2-1; 8 bases align to TRBD2. CDR1 and CDR2 (germline): DFQATT, SNEGSKA (reference sequence). The CDR3 is 15 amino acids. Trimming at V came to 0 bases and at J to 12 bases, leaving 13 bases not matched to a gene. CDR3 sequence: CSARERRGEREGQFF. The CDR3 nucleotides read TGCAGTGCTAGAGAAAGGCGGGGGGAACGAGAAGGGCAGTTCTTC.

This clonotype has a handful of counts. This chain links TRBV6-1 with TRBJ1-2; D possibly corresponds to TRBD1 (6 bases). CDR3 length equals 15 residues. Trimming shortened V by 2 bases and J by 5 bases, and 15 bases separated the two germline ends. Looked up from germline, CDR1 is MNHNS and CDR2 is SASEGT. DNA of the CDR3: TGTGCCAGCAGTGAACCGGCGGTGGGGGCGTATGGCTACACCTTC. Protein: CASSEPAVGAYGYTF.

This clonotype came up a few times. CDR3 residues: CASSGLWQPQHF. The DNA for the CDR3 is TGTGCCAGCTCGGGGCTTTGGCAGCCCCAGCATTTT. This chain uses TRBV7-8 with TRBJ1-5, with a weak D call TRBD1 (5 bases). CDR3 size: 12 residues. Germline V gene data show CDR1 as SGHVS and CDR2 as FQNEAQ. V was trimmed by 8 bases and J by 7 bases, leaving 12 bases between them.

The chain links TRBV5-4 to TRBJ1-2; D remains unclear. CDR1 and CDR2 (germline): SGHNT, YYREEE (reference sequence). The CDR3 runs 11 residues. Trimming left V 2 bases short and J 6 bases short, with 5 bases between. The CDR3 DNA reads as TGTGCCAGCAGCTTTAGAGATGGCTACACCTTC. It codes for CASSFRDGYTF.

This chain uses TRBV19 with TRBJ1-1, with D perhaps TRBD1 (6 bases). This CDR3 region has 14 residues. Looked up from germline, CDR1 is LNHDA and CDR2 is SQIVND (reference sequence). The V end lost 6 bases, the J end lost 1 base, and 12 bases lay between the germline ends. The CDR3 nucleotides are TGTGCCAGTAGCAGAGGGGGGCAGAACACTGAAGCTTTCTTT. The encoded protein is CASSRGGQNTEAFF. The complete variable domain, with remaining parts taken from reference TRBV19 and TRBJ1-1, reads DGGITQSPKYLFRKEGQNVTLSCEQNLNHDAMYWYRQDPGQGLRLIYYSQIVNDFQKGDIAEGYSVSREKKESFPLTVTSAQKNPTAFYLCASSRGGQNTEAFFGQGTRLTVV.

The CDR3 loop reads CATSDLLQGAGGPIEQYF. The CDR3 nucleotides are TGTGCCACCAGTGATTTGCTCCAGGGAGCGGGAGGGCCGATCGAGCAGTACTTC. The chain joins TRBV24-1 to TRBJ2-7; 10 bases map to TRBD2. This CDR3 region has 18 residues. The V and J ends lost 0 bases and 6 bases, in that order; junction bases with no gene match: 13. Germline V gene sequence: CDR1 KGHDR, CDR2 SFDVKD.